These 23 T cell receptor beta chains were all obtained from the same sample, sequenced in a study of cytomegalovirus exposure and HLA in healthy donors. With 60 Vbeta and 13 Jbeta primers, the PCR was carried out. Using immunoSEQ multiplex PCR, the repertoire was profiled, and TCRdb retains in-frame clones only, with some absent. The data contain more than 110,000 clones, roughly three quarters of them singletons. The sequenced material came from PBMCs. These receptors originate from a male donor in good health and CMV-seronegative.

This clone has just one count. The chain links TRBV5-1 to TRBJ2-5, with 10 bases aligning to TRBD1. J gave up 2 bases and V 3 bases, and 10 bases lay outside the gene matches. CDR1 is SGHRS, CDR2 YFSETQ, per germline. There are 17 residues in the CDR3. The CDR3 coding sequence is TGCGCCAGCAGCTACTGGGGGACAGGGGCAGCGCAAGAGACCCAGTACTTC. This encodes CASSYWGTGAAQETQYF. The entire variable domain, with the rest obtained from reference TRBV5-1 and TRBJ2-5, is as follows: KAGVTQTPRYLIKTRGQQVTLSCSPISGHRSVSWYQQTPGQGLQFLFEYFSETQRNKGNFPGRFSGRQFSNSRSEMNVSTLELGDSALYLCASSYWGTGAAQETQYFGPGTRLLVL.

The chain is built from TRBV19 and TRBJ1-3; D unclear. The V gene lost 3 bases and the J gene lost 1 base, with 10 bases spanning the gap. This CDR3 region has 15 residues. Germline values: CDR1 LNHDA, CDR2 SQIVND (reference sequence). The chain's CDR3 is CASSIGGSSGNTIYF. DNA for the CDR3: TGTGCCAGTAGTATCGGCGGTTCTTCTGGAAACACCATATATTTT.

The V and J genes are TRBV7-3 and TRBJ2-7; TRBD2 is a possible D gene (5 bases). Germline V gene lookup returns CDR1 SGHTA and CDR2 FQGTGA. The V and J ends lost 2 bases and 7 bases respectively, with 9 bases between them. The CDR3 contains 12 residues. Here the CDR3 DNA reads TGTGCCAGCAGCTTATTTGGAGGAGAGCAGTACTTC. Residues: CASSLFGGEQYF.

The V gene is TRBV11-2, the J gene TRBJ2-3, with a tentative D call TRBD1 (5 bases). The CDR3 covers 18 residues. The V end lost 4 bases, the J end lost 4 bases, and 24 bases lay between the germline ends. Germline-derived CDR1 and CDR2 are SGHAT and FQNNGV. The CDR3 sequence: CASSSNPSWGLLPDTQYF. CDR3 DNA sequence: TGTGCCAGCAGCTCTAACCCCTCGTGGGGCCTGCTTCCAGATACGCAGTATTTT.

V usage is TRBV7-9 and J usage is TRBJ2-5; 7 nucleotides agree with TRBD1. From germline, CDR1 is SEHNR and CDR2 FQNEAQ (reference sequence). V lost 5 bases, J lost 3 bases, and 6 bases stayed unmatched. This CDR3 comprises 14 residues. The DNA of the CDR3 is TGTGCCAGCAGCCGCACTGACAGGGAAGAGACCCAGTACTTC. It codes for CASSRTDREETQYF. Full variable domain (outside the CDR3, taken from reference TRBV7-9 and TRBJ2-5): DTGVSQNPRHKITKRGQNVTFRCDPISEHNRLYWYRQTLGQGPEFLTYFQNEAQLEKSRLLSDRFSAERPKGSFSTLEIQRTEQGDSAMYLCASSRTDREETQYFGPGTRLLVL.

The chain links TRBV7-6 to TRBJ1-6; D is undetermined. This CDR3 region has 11 residues. The germline CDR1 and CDR2 sequences are SGHVS and FNYEAQ. V was clipped by 4 bases and J by 14 bases, with 9 bases between them. CDR3 in amino acids: CASSSNGALHF. The CDR3 DNA is TGTGCCAGCAGCTCGAACGGGGCCCTCCACTTT. The whole variable domain, filled in from reference TRBV7-6 and TRBJ1-6, reads GAGVSQSPRYKVTKRGQDVALRCDPISGHVSLYWYRQALGQGPEFLTYFNYEAQQDKSGLPNDRFSAERPEGSISTLTIQRTEQRDSAMYRCASSSNGALHFGNGTRLTVT.

This sequence joins TRBV7-9 and TRBJ2-7; D is possibly TRBD2 (6 bases). Germline CDR1 and CDR2: SEHNR and FQNEAQ (reference sequence). The V end lost 6 bases, the J end lost 2 bases, and 14 bases lay between the germline ends. The CDR3 spans 14 residues. The DNA for the CDR3 is TGTGCCAGCAGTTCCCCAGCGGGCACCTACGAGCAGTACTTC. Amino acid sequence: CASSSPAGTYEQYF. Looking up the rest from reference TRBV7-9 and TRBJ2-7 gives the full variable domain: DTGVSQNPRHKITKRGQNVTFRCDPISEHNRLYWYRQTLGQGPEFLTYFQNEAQLEKSRLLSDRFSAERPKGSFSTLEIQRTEQGDSAMYLCASSSPAGTYEQYFGPGTRLTVT.

In this sample, this clone turned up a few times. The CDR3 bases are TGTGCCAGCAGCTTAGTAGGGGTAGGGGGAAGCGAGCAGTACTTC. It specifies CASSLVGVGGSEQYF. The V gene is TRBV7-2, the J gene TRBJ2-7, with D perhaps matching TRBD1 (6 bases). The CDR3 consists of 15 residues. Per germline, CDR1 SGHTA and CDR2 FQGNSA. The V and J ends lost 1 base and 6 bases respectively, with 16 bases between them.

V gene TRBV2 combines with J gene TRBJ1-2; 10 bases fit TRBD1. V shed 5 bases, J shed 6 bases, and the junction held 12 bases outside the gene matches. Germline CDR1 reads SNHLY; CDR2 reads FYNNEI. The CDR3 has 16 residues. CDR3 residues: CASSNLDRGWRDGYTF. The CDR3 coding sequence is TGTGCCAGCAGTAACCTGGACAGGGGGTGGAGGGATGGCTACACCTTC.

As DNA, the CDR3 is TGTGCCAGCAGCCGAGGAGACAGGACCAATCAGCCCCAGCATTTT. Encoded protein: CASSRGDRTNQPQHF. The gene calls are TRBV7-2 and TRBJ1-5; tentative D call: TRBD1 (6 bases). Germline V lookup: CDR1 SGHTA, CDR2 FQGNSA. CDR3 length: 15 amino acids. Deletions cut 5 bases from V and 3 bases from J, with 14 bases between.

V gene TRBV30 combines with J gene TRBJ1-2; possibly TRBD1 for D (5 bases). The CDR3 extends over 14 amino acids. The V end lost 1 base, the J end lost 6 bases, and 15 bases lay between the germline ends. The germline V gene has CDR1 GTSNPN and CDR2 SVGIG (reference sequence). The CDR3 sequence: CAWSAWAGPNGYTF. The CDR3 DNA reads as TGTGCCTGGAGTGCCTGGGCGGGGCCCAATGGCTACACCTTC.

In this sample, this clone turned up once. The chain carries TRBV6-5 and TRBJ1-1; D is undetermined. Germline lookup yields CDR1 MNHEY and CDR2 SVGAGI. CDR3 length: 16 amino acids. The V gene lost 0 bases and the J gene lost 4 bases, with 15 bases spanning the gap. The CDR3 DNA follows: TGTGCCAGCAGTTACTCGACCGGAGGTCACCTCACTGAAGCTTTCTTT. Translating it yields CASSYSTGGHLTEAFF.

The chain joins TRBV4-2 to TRBJ1-2, with TRBD1 matching over 10 bases. V lost 4 bases, J lost 7 bases, and 12 bases stayed unmatched. There are 16 residues in the CDR3. Germline V gene data show CDR1 as LGHNA and CDR2 as YNFKEQ. CDR3 amino acids: CASSPSLGTGVGGYTF. For the CDR3, the DNA is TGTGCCAGCAGCCCCAGCCTCGGGACAGGGGTCGGTGGCTACACCTTC.

The table lists this clone with a count of one. The chain recombines TRBV6-4 with TRBJ2-3, with 11 bases aligning to TRBD1. The germline CDR1 and CDR2 sequences are MRHNA and SNTAGT. This CDR3 contains 14 residues. V lost 2 bases to trimming and J lost 5 bases; unmatched junction nucleotides: 0. The CDR3 bases are TGTGCCAGCAGTGACGGGACAGGGGGAGATACGCAGTATTTT. Residues: CASSDGTGGDTQYF.

The chain carries TRBV11-2 and TRBJ1-1, with 8 positions matching TRBD1. CDR1 is SGHAT, CDR2 FQNNGV, per germline. Trimming took 6 bases from V and 3 from J; bases not matched to a gene: 6. The CDR3 totals 14 residues. Here the CDR3 DNA reads TGTGCCAGCAGGTCATACAGGGGGGACACTGAAGCTTTCTTT. Translating it yields CASRSYRGDTEAFF. Together with reference TRBV11-2 and TRBJ1-1, the CDR3 gives the full variable domain: EAGVAQSPRYKIIEKRQSVAFWCNPISGHATLYWYQQILGQGPKLLIQFQNNGVVDDSQLPKDRFSAERLKGVDSTLKIQPAKLEDSAVYLCASRSYRGDTEAFFGQGTRLTVV.

This sequence joins TRBV5-4 and TRBJ1-6; the match to TRBD1 covers 9 bases. The V gene end was trimmed by 0 bases and the J gene end by 13 bases; junction bases not matched to a gene: 8. CDR1 and CDR2 (germline): SGHNT, YYREEE (reference sequence). The CDR3 is 15 residues long. In DNA, the CDR3 is TGTGCCAGCAGCTTGGCCGGGACAGGGAAGTCGCCCCTCCACTTT. It encodes CASSLAGTGKSPLHF.

This clone occurred a few times. CDR3 bases: TGTGCCAGCAGTTACGACAGGGGTACCGGGGAGCTGTTTTTT. Its translation is CASSYDRGTGELFF. The J gene is TRBJ2-2, the V gene TRBV6-5, with TRBD1 identical over 8 bases. V shed 2 bases, J shed 5 bases, and the junction held 1 base outside the gene matches. CDR1 is MNHEY and CDR2 is SVGAGI in the germline V gene. The CDR3 sequence is 14 residues long.

The chain recombines TRBV7-9 with TRBJ2-7; the D gene is possibly TRBD2 (5 bases). V dropped 2 bases and J dropped 7 bases, with 18 bases sitting between them. The CDR3 extends over 15 amino acids. Germline V CDR1 and CDR2: SEHNR, FQNEAQ (reference sequence). Here the CDR3 reads CASSLNLRTSGEQYF. In DNA, the CDR3 is TGTGCCAGCAGCTTAAATTTACGTACTTCGGGGGAGCAGTACTTC.

The V and J genes are TRBV4-3 and TRBJ2-7; 9 bases line up with TRBD1. This CDR3 contains 15 residues. With 2 bases clipped from V and 8 bases from J, the junction kept 10 bases outside the gene matches. Germline CDR1 is LGHNA and CDR2 is YSLEER. CDR3 nucleotides: TGCGCCAGCAGCCAATCACCGGGACAGGGCTTCAAGCAGTACTTC. Translating it yields CASSQSPGQGFKQYF.

This clone has only a few counts. The chain couples TRBV4-1 to TRBJ1-2; tentatively, D is TRBD1 (6 bases). Germline CDR1 is MGHRA and CDR2 is YSYEKL. The CDR3 is made up of 15 amino acids. Trimming cost V 6 bases and J 4 bases, with 18 bases left between them. This chain's CDR3 is CASRLRAGTPYGYTF. The DNA for the CDR3 is TGCGCCAGCAGGCTAAGGGCCGGGACACCCTATGGCTACACCTTC.

This clone was seen more than once but under ten times. The rearrangement links TRBV7-8 to TRBJ1-5; 12 nucleotides line up with TRBD1. Germline CDR1 and CDR2: SGHVS and FQNEAQ. V shed 1 base and J 3 bases; nucleotides not matched to a gene: 7. This CDR3 is 18 amino acids long. CDR3 sequence reads: CASSLGAGTGGINQPQHF. The DNA for the CDR3 is TGTGCCAGCAGCTTAGGAGCCGGGACAGGGGGCATCAATCAGCCCCAGCATTTT.

This clone came up once. The rearrangement links TRBV5-4 to TRBJ1-2; maybe TRBD1 (5 bases). This CDR3 has 14 amino acids. Per germline, CDR1 SGHNT and CDR2 YYREEE (reference sequence). The ends were cut back, 5 bases at V and 4 bases at J, with 15 bases in the middle. The CDR3 loop is CASRWGGVGYGYTF. CDR3 coding DNA: TGTGCCAGCAGGTGGGGGGGAGTCGGCTATGGCTACACCTTC. Drawing the rest from reference TRBV5-4 and TRBJ1-2, the complete variable domain is ETGVTQSPTHLIKTRGQQVTLRCSSQSGHNTVSWYQQALGQGPQFIFQYYREEENGRGNFPPRFSGLQFPNYSSELNVNALELDDSALYLCASRWGGVGYGYTFGSGTRLTVV.

This chain connects TRBV7-2 to TRBJ2-1; TRBD2 might be the D (5 bases). V lost 5 bases and J lost 7, with 18 bases in between. This CDR3 comprises 15 residues. Looked up from germline, CDR1 is SGHTA and CDR2 is FQGNSA. CDR3 amino acids: CASSPASTTRNEQFF. For the CDR3, the DNA is TGTGCCAGCAGCCCCGCTTCGACTACACGTAATGAGCAGTTCTTC.